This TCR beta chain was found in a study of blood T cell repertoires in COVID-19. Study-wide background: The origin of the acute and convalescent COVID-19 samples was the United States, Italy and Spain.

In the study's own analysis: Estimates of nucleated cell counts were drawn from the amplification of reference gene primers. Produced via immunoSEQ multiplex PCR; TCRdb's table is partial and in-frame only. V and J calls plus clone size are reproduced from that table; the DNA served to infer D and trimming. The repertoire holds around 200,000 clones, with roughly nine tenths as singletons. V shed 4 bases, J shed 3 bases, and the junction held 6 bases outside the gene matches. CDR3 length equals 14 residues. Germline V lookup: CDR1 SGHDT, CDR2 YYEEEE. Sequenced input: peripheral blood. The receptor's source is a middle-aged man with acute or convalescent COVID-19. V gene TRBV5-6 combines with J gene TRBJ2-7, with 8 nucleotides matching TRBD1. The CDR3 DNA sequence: TGTGCCAGCAGCGCGGGACAGGCGCACTACGAGCAGTACTTC. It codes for CASSAGQAHYEQYF.